A selection of T cell receptor beta chains follows, all from one sample in a study of CD8 T cells in ankylosing spondylitis. TCRdb re-derived calls from the 5' RACE reads in MiXCR, one entry per CDR3 protein. The sample shows 390,000 or so distinct CDR3 sequences, about a fifth of them seen only once. Material for sequencing was blood, either unsorted or a sorted T cell fraction (not recorded which). The receptor set was obtained from a male donor with ankylosing spondylitis. CDR3s include the opening cysteine and the closing phenylalanine or tryptophan. The D gene is left open where the match is weak. Rows give clone size only sometimes, using once, few, many, or a class for an expanded clone.

TRBJ2-2 TRBV5-1 . . TGCGCCAGCAGAGGCGCTACGAACACCGGGGAGCTGTTTTTT CASRGATNTGELFF
TRBJ2-4 TRBV4-1 . . TGCGCCAGCAGCCAAACGCTGTACTGGACGGTTATAGCCAAAAACATTCAGTACTTC CASSQTLYWTVIAKNIQYF
TRBJ2-2 TRBV7-7 many . TGTGCCAGCAGCTTCGGGGACCTTAACACCGGGGAGCTGTTTTTT CASSFGDLNTGELFF
TRBJ2-3 TRBV3-1 . TRBD2 TGTGCCAGCAGTTTAGTCTGGCGGGAGGGCCCCCCCCCCTATGACACGCAGTATTTT CASSLVWREGPPPYDTQYF
TRBJ1-5 TRBV29-1 few . TGCAGCGTTGCCGACAGCTTCAATCAGCCCCAGCATTTT CSVADSFNQPQHF
TRBJ2-3 TRBV5-1 . . TGCGCCAGCAGTCAGGACACGGTGAGCACAGATACGCAGTATTTT CASSQDTVSTDTQYF
TRBJ2-4 TRBV5-1 few TRBD2 TGCGCCAGCAGTTTTAGCGGGCCCAACATTCAGTACTTC CASSFSGPNIQYF
TRBJ2-2 TRBV20-1 few TRBD2 TGCAGTGCTAGAGTATGGACTAGCGGTAGAAACACCGGGGAGCTGTTTTTT CSARVWTSGRNTGELFF
TRBJ2-7 TRBV20-1 . . TGCAGTGCCCTTCCTCCCCGCGGCACCTACGAGCAGTACTTC CSALPPRGTYEQYF
TRBJ1-1 TRBV20-1 . . TGCAGTGCTACCCGCGGCATGAACACTGAAGCTTTCTTT CSATRGMNTEAFF
TRBJ2-4 TRBV29-1 many TRBD2 TGCAGCGCCTTTACACCGGGACTAGCAACTAAGTACTTC CSAFTPGLATKYF
TRBJ2-7 TRBV29-1 . TRBD1 TGCAGCGCGACTCAGGGGGCGCAGAGAGAGCAGTACTTC CSATQGAQREQYF
TRBJ1-1 TRBV7-2 few TRBD1 TGTGCCAGCACCACAGGGGTATCGAACACTGAAGCTTTCTTT CASTTGVSNTEAFF
TRBJ2-3 TRBV6-1 many . TGTGCCAGCACCGTTCCAGGCACAGATACGCAGTATTTT CASTVPGTDTQYF
TRBJ1-5 TRBV12-3/TRBV12-4 many . TGTGCCAGCAGTTTAGAAGGGGCGCATAGCAATCAGCCCCAGCATTTT CASSLEGAHSNQPQHF
TRBJ1-2 TRBV6-1 . TRBD1 TGTGCCAGCAGACATACTACAGGGGGCTATTATGGCTACACCTTC CASRHTTGGYYGYTF
TRBJ1-1 TRBV25-1 few TRBD1 TGTGCCAGCAGTGACACAGGGGAGGAGAACACTGAAGCTTTCTTT CASSDTGEENTEAFF
TRBJ2-5 TRBV10-3 few TRBD2 TGTGCCATCTCTCTCGGACTAGCCGTAGAGACCCAGTACTTC CAISLGLAVETQYF
TRBJ1-5 TRBV5-1 few TRBD1 TGCGCCAGCAGCCAACGGACAGGGATTCAGCCCCAGCATTTT CASSQRTGIQPQHF
TRBJ2-7 TRBV6-2/TRBV6-3 few TRBD2 TGTGCCAGCAGTCGGGCGGGAGGGCCTACCTACGAGCAGTACTTC CASSRAGGPTYEQYF
TRBJ1-2 TRBV11-2 few . TGTGCCAGCAGCTCCCGGCAGGGCGCAGATGGCTACACCTTC CASSSRQGADGYTF
TRBJ1-6 TRBV6-1 few TRBD1 TGTGCCATCGGGACAGTGGTTCATTCACCCCTCCACTTT CAIGTVVHSPLHF
TRBJ1-4 TRBV12-3/TRBV12-4 few . TGTGCCAGCAGTCTAGATTTAGGGGTCCGGGACGAAAAACTGTTTTTT CASSLDLGVRDEKLFF
TRBJ2-2 TRBV25-1 . TRBD1 TGTGCCAGCAGTGCGATACACGACCTGGGACAGGGGAGTTTAAACACCGGGGAGCTGTTTTTT CASSAIHDLGQGSLNTGELFF
TRBJ2-3 TRBV10-3 few TRBD2 TGTGCCATCAGTGAAGCGGGAGCAGGAGATACGCAGTATTTT CAISEAGAGDTQYF
TRBJ1-1 TRBV20-1 . . TGCAGTGAAGTCCGGGGGCGCGGCGGCACTGAAGCTTTCTTT CSEVRGRGGTEAFF
TRBJ2-3 TRBV5-1 few . TGCGCCAGCCTCCTCAGTTCCCCTAGCACAGATACGCAGTATTTT CASLLSSPSTDTQYF
TRBJ2-6 TRBV10-3 . . TGTGCCATCAGGACGGGGCAGGTCCGAGGCGGGGCCAACGTCCTGACTTTC CAIRTGQVRGGANVLTF
TRBJ2-3 TRBV20-1 . . TGCAGTGCTTTGGCGGACCGTGCTAGCACAGATACGCAGTATTTT CSALADRASTDTQYF
TRBJ2-2 TRBV9 . TRBD2 TGTGCCAGCAGCGTAACTAGCGGGAACGCGAACACCGGGGAGCTGTTTTTT CASSVTSGNANTGELFF
TRBJ1-5 TRBV6-2/TRBV6-3 . TRBD1 TGTGCCAGCAGTCGGACAGGCCCGAATCAGCCCCAGCATTTT CASSRTGPNQPQHF